The TCR beta chain under discussion was sequenced for a study of a mutant IDH1 vaccine in newly diagnosed glioma. Across the whole study: Commencement of vaccination occurred 4-6 weeks following radiotherapy alone, or concurrently with temozolomide cycles.

Method: immunoSEQ multiplex PCR; TCRdb's copy keeps in-frame clones and lacks some. The data hold around 56,000 clones, with about 80% observed a single time. Note on this clone: Its antigen is as yet unknown.

As to time point: week 5, during vaccination. Mutant IDH1 20-mer peptide, at 300 ug, made up each vaccine dose, with topical imiquimod. Material: PBMCs, obtained from a glioma patient whose treatment included an IDH1 peptide vaccine. The TCR comes from a woman younger than 30 with glioma. Some clones in this sample may be carry-over from other donors' samples.

The CDR3 sequence is CASSVLAGGSGANVLTF. CDR3 coding DNA: TGTGCCAGCAGCGTTCTAGCGGGGGGTTCTGGGGCCAACGTCCTGACTTTC. The V gene is TRBV5-4, the J gene TRBJ2-6; 11 nucleotides align to TRBD2. This CDR3 has 17 amino acids. Germline CDR1 reads SGHNT; CDR2 reads YYREEE (reference sequence). Trimming removed 4 bases from V and 1 base from J; junction bases left unmatched: 4.